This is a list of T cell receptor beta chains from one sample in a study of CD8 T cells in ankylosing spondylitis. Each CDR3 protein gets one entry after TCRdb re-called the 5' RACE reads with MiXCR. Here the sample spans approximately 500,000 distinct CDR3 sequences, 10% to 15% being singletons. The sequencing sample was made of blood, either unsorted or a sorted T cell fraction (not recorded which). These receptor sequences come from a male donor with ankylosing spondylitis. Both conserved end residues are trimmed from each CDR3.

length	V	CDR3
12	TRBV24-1	ATSETGNTGELF
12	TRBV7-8	ASSLASRNNEQF
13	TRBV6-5	ASSYSGLGAAEQF
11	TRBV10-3	AISRTPAGELF
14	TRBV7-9	ASSLEWGVRNTEAF
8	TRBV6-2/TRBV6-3	ATGLLEAF
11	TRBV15	ATSRDGWTSGR
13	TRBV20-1	SAPTGTGRTDTQY
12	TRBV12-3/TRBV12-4	ASTTGGGNQPQH
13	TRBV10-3	AISGGISGNSPLH
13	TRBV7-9	ASSTDRDANQPQH
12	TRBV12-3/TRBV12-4	ASSFVGTNNGYT
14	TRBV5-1	ASSLRQPKSTDTQY
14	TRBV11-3	ASSLLSGGRGYGYT
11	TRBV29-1	SVFDATNYGYT
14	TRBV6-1	ASSKRYRVWRSPLH
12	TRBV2	ASSEEGKRYGYT
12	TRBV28	ASSPPSTDYGYT
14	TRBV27	ASSLSGFLGSYEQY
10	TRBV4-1	ASRSGERTQY
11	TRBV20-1	SASRGPDYGYT
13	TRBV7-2	ASSLLGLAGDTQY
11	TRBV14	ASSLGTVVEQF
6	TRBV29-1	SVEYAF
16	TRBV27	ASSPGTGRRERYNEQF
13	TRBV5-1	ASSLLGPRAGELF
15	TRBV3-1	ASSLGTGVRTQDTQY
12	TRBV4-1	ASSQGQLSDTQY
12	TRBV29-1	SVGGTSGRGEQF
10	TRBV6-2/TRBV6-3	ASSYGSEKLF
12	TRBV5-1	ASSLEGSPYEQY
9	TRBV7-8	ASSPQNGYT
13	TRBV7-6	ASSPLSSGSYEQY
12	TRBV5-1	ASSFGLGYNEQF
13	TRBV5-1	ASSPRGANQETQY
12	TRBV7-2	ASSWDREKDEQY
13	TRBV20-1	SASDRLAVYNEQF
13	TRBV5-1	ASSLVWDLNTEAF
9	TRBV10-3	AIKGVDEQF
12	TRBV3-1	ASSQGRAGNTIY
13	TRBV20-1	SAHLTGGTQETQY
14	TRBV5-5	ASSLGGSGSTDTQY
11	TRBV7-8	ASSQSLGGELF
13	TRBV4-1	ASSSGTSRFNEQF
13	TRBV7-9	ASSPGDRSNQPQH
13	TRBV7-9	ASSSPSGETGELF
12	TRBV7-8	ASSLRDGAYGYT
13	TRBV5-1	ASTGGTSGLYEQY
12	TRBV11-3	ASSSWDSQETQY
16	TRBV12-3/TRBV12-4	ASSYLRDRGLIENIQY